A single sample gave rise to the 15 T cell receptor beta chains below, sequenced in a study of blood T cells in healthy people across ages. With a J-beta primer mix and a sample-barcoded 5' primer, a second PCR ran about 6 to 11 cycles. TCRdb redid the calling of the 5' RACE reads with MiXCR, one entry per CDR3 protein. This table has under 2 million distinct CDR3 sequences, about 31% appearing once. Sequenced material: blood. Receptor source: a woman in her twenties or thirties in good health.

There are a few counts of this clonotype. The chain links TRBV29-1 to TRBJ2-3, with TRBD1 matching 7 bases. The J segment lost 0 bases and the V segment lost 6 bases, leaving 6 bases of the junction unmatched. The CDR3 totals 14 residues. From germline, CDR1 is SQVTM and CDR2 ANQGSEA. The CDR3 here is CSVSTGVSTDTQYF. The CDR3 DNA reads TGCAGCGTCTCAACAGGGGTGAGCACAGATACGCAGTATTTT.

The chain joins TRBV5-6 to TRBJ2-1; D unresolved. The CDR3 totals 11 residues. V was shortened by 4 bases and J by 6 bases, with 5 bases between the two germline ends. Germline loops: CDR1 SGHDT, CDR2 YYEEEE. The chain's CDR3 is CASSQFNEQFF. In DNA form, the CDR3 reads TGTGCCAGCAGCCAATTCAATGAGCAGTTCTTC.

The table lists this clonotype with a few counts. The genes are TRBV5-1 and TRBJ2-5; TRBD2 agrees at 9 bases. Trimming removed 3 bases from V and 5 bases from J; junction bases left unmatched: 8. This CDR3 comprises 15 residues. The germline gives CDR1 SGHRS, CDR2 YFSETQ. CDR3 in DNA: TGCGCCAGCAGCTGGGTAGCGGGAGCTGGGGAGACCCAGTACTTC. Translating it yields CASSWVAGAGETQYF. Full variable domain (rest looked up from reference TRBV5-1 and TRBJ2-5): KAGVTQTPRYLIKTRGQQVTLSCSPISGHRSVSWYQQTPGQGLQFLFEYFSETQRNKGNFPGRFSGRQFSNSRSEMNVSTLELGDSALYLCASSWVAGAGETQYFGPGTRLLVL.

About this clonotype itself: This may come from a read error, since a much larger clone is one base off. This chain links TRBV29-1 with TRBJ2-5; D is unclear. This CDR3 has 13 amino acids. The germline V gene has CDR1 SQVTM and CDR2 ANQGSEA. In DNA form, the CDR3 reads TGCAGCGTTGGTGTGTCGAAGGGTGAGATCCAGTACTTC. It translates to CSVGVSKGEIQYF.

The chain couples TRBV5-6 to TRBJ2-3; no clear D. CDR1 is SGHDT, CDR2 YYEEEE, per germline. V lost 1 base and J 7 bases, leaving 10 bases between the germline ends. There are 13 residues in the CDR3. CDR3: CASSLSYLNTQYF. The CDR3 region has the DNA TGTGCCAGCAGCTTGAGCTACTTAAATACGCAGTATTTT. The entire variable domain, with the rest obtained from reference TRBV5-6 and TRBJ2-3, is as follows: DAGVTQSPTHLIKTRGQQVTLRCSPKSGHDTVSWYQQALGQGPQFIFQYYEEEERQRGNFPDRFSGHQFPNYSSELNVNALLLGDSALYLCASSLSYLNTQYFGPGTRLTVL.

This rearrangement joins TRBV27 to TRBJ2-3; TRBD2 agrees at 12 bases. The CDR3 is 15 amino acids. V lost 5 bases, J lost 4 bases, and 4 bases stayed unmatched. Germline-derived CDR1 and CDR2 are MNHEY and SMNVEV (reference sequence). The CDR3 protein is CASSGLAGISDTQYF. The CDR3, as DNA: TGTGCCAGCAGTGGACTAGCGGGGATTTCAGATACGCAGTATTTT.

In this sample, this clonotype turned up a few times. V usage is TRBV2 and J usage is TRBJ1-2, with 8 bases matching TRBD1. Germline values: CDR1 SNHLY, CDR2 FYNNEI. V dropped 7 bases and J dropped 7; count of bases not matched to a gene: 11. The CDR3 totals 14 residues. Written as DNA, the CDR3 is TGTGCCAGCATATGGAACAGGGGGGACTCTGGCTACACCTTC. Residues: CASIWNRGDSGYTF.

The chain joins TRBV20-1 to TRBJ2-1, with TRBD2 matching over 10 bases. The CDR3 length is 14 residues. J was trimmed by 4 bases and V by 6 bases; bases with no gene match: 6. The V gene's germline CDR1 is DFQATT and CDR2 SNEGSKA (reference sequence). The CDR3 protein is CSAKLAGIYNEQFF. CDR3 in DNA: TGCAGTGCGAAACTAGCGGGGATTTACAATGAGCAGTTCTTC.

The rearrangement joins TRBV20-1 to TRBJ2-5; 7 bases match TRBD2. The CDR3 extends over 15 amino acids. V was pared by 5 bases and J by 1 base, with 10 bases of the junction left unmatched. CDR1 and CDR2 (germline): DFQATT, SNEGSKA (reference sequence). The CDR3 nucleotides read TGCAGTGCTCCGATGGGCGGGGGACGCCAAGAGACCCAGTACTTC. As protein: CSAPMGGGRQETQYF.

The rearrangement links TRBV10-3 to TRBJ2-7; possible D gene TRBD2, 7 bases. From germline, CDR1 is ENHRY and CDR2 SYGVKD. CDR3 size: 14 residues. V lost 4 bases and J lost 2, with 12 bases in between. CDR3 bases: TGTGCCATCAGTGGAGGGGGACTAACCTACGAGCAGTACTTC. Translated, it gives CAISGGGLTYEQYF.

This clonotype came up a few times. V is TRBV6-1 and J is TRBJ1-2, with a weak D call TRBD1 (6 bases). The germline CDR1 and CDR2 sequences are MNHNS and SASEGT. The CDR3 contains 14 residues. Trimming took off 5 bases at V and 3 bases at J, with 13 bases between the two ends. The CDR3 bases are TGTGCCAGCAGTTCAGGGGCGCTGGACTATGGCTACACCTTC. Protein sequence: CASSSGALDYGYTF.

The count of this clonotype is one. The chain carries TRBV30 and TRBJ2-1, with D maybe TRBD2 (7 bases). The germline V and J ends were trimmed by 4 bases and 8 bases, with 18 bases remaining between them. The CDR3 loop spans 14 amino acids. Germline assignment: CDR1 GTSNPN and CDR2 SVGIG (reference sequence). The chain's CDR3 is CAWTSKGGEDEQFF. The CDR3, as DNA: TGTGCCTGGACCTCAAAGGGGGGGGAGGATGAGCAGTTCTTC.

V usage is TRBV27 and J usage is TRBJ2-7, with unresolved D. Germline V gene data show CDR1 as MNHEY and CDR2 as SMNVEV (reference sequence). This CDR3 spans 11 amino acids. Trimming stripped 3 bases from V and 12 bases from J, with 12 bases between. This CDR3 is CASSFGETRYF. The CDR3 nucleotides are TGTGCCAGCAGTTTTGGTGAGACCCGGTACTTC.

This clonotype has only a few counts. This chain joins TRBV20-1 and TRBJ2-7; D is unclear. This CDR3 spans 15 amino acids. V lost 1 base and J lost 0, with 13 bases in between. Germline-derived CDR1 and CDR2 are DFQATT and SNEGSKA (reference sequence). DNA for the CDR3: TGCAGTGCTAGAGGTCCAGACACTAACTCCTACGAGCAGTACTTC. It specifies CSARGPDTNSYEQYF.

At least ten counts were recorded for this clonotype. V gene TRBV29-1 combines with J gene TRBJ2-3; 11 bases map to TRBD2. CDR3 length equals 15 residues. With V trimmed by 2 bases and J by 5 bases, 6 bases remained unmatched. Germline lookup yields CDR1 SQVTM and CDR2 ANQGSEA. CDR3 region: CSVEIAGGPGDTQYF. CDR3 bases: TGCAGCGTTGAAATAGCGGGAGGGCCCGGAGATACGCAGTATTTT.